The clone carrying this T cell receptor beta chain was detected a few times. Its cognate antigen is unknown. The germline V gene has CDR1 ENHRY and CDR2 SYGVKD. The trim removed 7 bases at V and 4 bases at J, leaving 5 bases unmatched. The CDR3 covers 14 residues. It was the library that attached unique molecular identifiers to individual cDNA molecules. TCRdb re-called the RACE reads with MiXCR, one entry per CDR3 protein. Here the sample spans roughly 120,000 distinct CDR3 sequences, roughly an eighth being singletons. As to time point: patch test 1, 2 weeks after DPC sensitization. Treatment described: therapeutic diphenylcyclopropenone sensitization with weekly scalp DPC. Blood draws came before every patch-test application. This record comes from a study of human T cells and chemical hapten exposure. Study details: Patches with 0.01% DPC went on the upper back, and the tests were read at 6 days. Study-level points and caveats: Counts of expanded TCRs at PT1 were positively correlated with patch test score.

The sequence was collected from a man aged 18 to 35 with alopecia areata. Some clones in this sample may be carry-over from other donors' samples. The chain uses TRBV10-3 and TRBJ2-3, with 10 bases lining up with TRBD1. The input for sequencing was whole blood, taken in connection with sensitization to the hapten diphenylcyclopropenone (DPC). CDR3 loop: CAIMTGGAADTQYF. The CDR3 nucleotides read TGTGCCATCATGACAGGGGGCGCGGCAGATACGCAGTATTTT.